Detailed here is one TCR beta chain. Its antigen remains unidentified. The record originates from a study of T cell responses to AZD1222 COVID-19 vaccine. Method: immunoSEQ multiplex PCR; TCRdb's copy keeps in-frame clones and lacks some. The top ten clones hold 3.7% of a sample with approximately 100,000 clones, roughly nine tenths of them seen once. CDR3 length: 15 residues. Germline CDR1 and CDR2: GTSNPN and SVGIG (reference sequence). The V segment lost 4 bases and the J segment 1 base; nucleotides outside the gene matches: 7. Notes on the study in general: Only five or six AZD1222 recipients were seropositive at baseline.

This TCR was sampled from an adult in good health. The J gene is TRBJ1-3, the V gene TRBV30, with 7 bases lining up with TRBD1. Here the sequenced sample was peripheral blood, taken on day 0 of AZD1222 vaccination. The DNA of the CDR3 is TGTGCCTGGACCGCCGGCAGGGGGTCTGGAAACACCATATATTTT. Encoded protein: CAWTAGRGSGNTIYF.